This TCR beta chain was recorded in a study of cytomegalovirus exposure and HLA in healthy donors. Of note for this clone: Antigen unknown.

Whole-study results and caveats: The later analysis indicated that the majority of CMV-associated TCR beta chains appeared HLA-restricted. In presence/absence analyses, roughly uniform sequencing depth across donors was assumed.

This PCR relied on a set of 60 Vbeta primers and 13 Jbeta primers. This table comes from immunoSEQ multiplex PCR, and its TCRdb copy is limited to in-frame clones, with some not included. Among 110,000 or so clones, over 65% were seen once, and the ten largest hold 2% to 3%. Material: PBMCs. The sequence was obtained from a woman in her late teens or twenties in good health and CMV-seronegative.

The CDR3 reads CASSHRTGAYGYTF. The CDR3 DNA follows: TGTGCCAGCAGTCATCGGACAGGAGCCTATGGCTACACCTTC. The genes are TRBV6-6 and TRBJ1-2; TRBD1 agrees at 7 bases. The CDR3 loop spans 14 amino acids. Germline CDR1 is MNHNY and CDR2 is SVGAGI (reference sequence). The J segment lost 4 bases and the V segment lost 5 bases, leaving 7 bases of the junction unmatched.